A selection of T cell receptor beta chains follows, all from one sample in a study of T cell responses to AZD1222 COVID-19 vaccine. This table comes from immunoSEQ multiplex PCR, and its TCRdb copy is limited to in-frame clones, with some not included. The sample carries 160,000 or so clones, 92% recorded once. The sequencing here drew on peripheral blood, taken 28 days after the second AZD1222 dose. These receptors all stem from an adult who received the AZD1222 COVID-19 vaccine. Each CDR3 is given with its conserved first and last residue. The order of the fields is V gene, J gene, clone size, D gene, CDR3 protein, CDR3 DNA. A D gene is named only where the DNA matches it firmly. Size is omitted from some rows. Given values are once, few, many or a class for expanded clones.

TRBV27	TRBJ1-5	.	.	CASSGNPERQPQHF	TGTGCCAGCAGTGGGAACCCGGAGCGGCAGCCCCAGCATTTT
TRBV29-1	TRBJ2-7	.	.	CSVEGSGQGYEQYF	TGCAGCGTTGAAGGATCTGGGCAGGGCTACGAGCAGTACTTC
TRBV12-3/TRBV12-4	TRBJ1-1	.	.	CASSLRGPTEAFF	TGTGCCAGCAGTTTAAGGGGCCCCACTGAAGCTTTCTTT
TRBV28	TRBJ1-4	.	TRBD1	CASSLSRWGTGIEKLFF	TGTGCCAGCAGTTTAAGTCGATGGGGGACAGGGATTGAAAAACTGTTTTTT
TRBV7-9	TRBJ2-1	.	.	CASSSTGGVSYNEQFF	TGTGCCAGCAGCTCCACTGGCGGGGTCTCCTACAATGAGCAGTTCTTC
TRBV5-5	TRBJ1-1	.	TRBD1	CASSPGQGSREAFF	TGTGCCAGCAGCCCGGGACAGGGGAGTAGGGAAGCTTTCTTT
TRBV2	TRBJ1-5	.	.	CASRATRMGAQPQHF	TGTGCCAGCAGGGCGACTCGAATGGGGGCGCAGCCCCAGCATTTT
TRBV6-5	TRBJ2-1	.	.	CASHRSNEQFF	TGTGCCAGCCACAGGAGCAATGAGCAGTTCTTC
TRBV24-1	TRBJ1-4	.	.	CATSEVVLANEKLFF	TGTGCCACCAGTGAAGTTGTACTGGCTAATGAAAAACTGTTTTTT
TRBV4-1	TRBJ1-2	.	.	CASSQDGVGGYGYTF	TGCGCCAGCAGCCAAGATGGGGTTGGGGGCTATGGCTACACCTTC
TRBV14	TRBJ1-1	once	.	CASSHPIRGAGDEAFF	TGTGCCAGCAGCCATCCCATTCGGGGGGCGGGCGATGAAGCTTTCTTT
TRBV7-2	TRBJ1-5	.	TRBD1	CASSWDRDQPQHF	TGTGCCAGCAGCTGGGACAGGGATCAGCCCCAGCATTTT
TRBV11-3	TRBJ2-1	.	TRBD1	CASSWTGTGAYNEQFF	TGTGCCAGCAGCTGGACCGGGACAGGGGCCTACAATGAGCAGTTCTTC
TRBV18	TRBJ1-1	.	.	CASSQARILRGTEAFF	TGTGCCAGCTCACAGGCTAGGATACTAAGGGGCACTGAAGCTTTCTTT
TRBV5-8	TRBJ2-5	.	TRBD2	CASSGGLALATQYF	TGTGCCAGCAGCGGGGGACTAGCGCTAGCGACCCAGTACTTC
TRBV7-2	TRBJ1-5	.	.	CASSEDNQPQHF	TGTGCCAGCAGCGAGGACAATCAGCCCCAGCATTTT
TRBV4-2	TRBJ2-2	.	.	CASSQVAGYFAGELFF	TGTGCCAGCAGCCAAGTGGCGGGCTATTTCGCCGGGGAGCTGTTTTTT
TRBV10-1	TRBJ2-1	.	TRBD1	CASSPNRGRITNEQFF	TGCGCCAGCAGTCCTAACAGGGGGCGGATTACTAATGAGCAGTTCTTC